Listed below are T cell receptor beta chains from one sample, sequenced in a study of blood T cell repertoires in COVID-19. Libraries were prepared by immunoSEQ multiplex PCR; TCRdb keeps only in-frame clonotypes and omits some of them. The table includes approximately 490,000 clones, 75% to 90% detected once. Sequencing used PBMCs or T cells enriched from blood (not recorded which). The receptors shown here come from a woman between 18 and 29 years old who had recovered from COVID-19. The CDR3 runs from the conserved cysteine through the conserved F or W. D genes are given only for firm matches. Rows may omit the clone size; those that give it use once, few, many or a size class.

size: NA
J: TRBJ1-2
V: TRBV30
D: NA
DNA: TGTGCCTGGAGTTTTCCGGGGGACCGCTATGGCTACACCTTC
CDR3: CAWSFPGDRYGYTF

size: NA
J: TRBJ1-4
V: TRBV2
D: NA
DNA: TGTGCCACGAAGAGGGACATCTTTAATGAAAAACTGTTTTTT
CDR3: CATKRDIFNEKLFF

size: NA
J: TRBJ2-1
V: TRBV18
D: TRBD1
DNA: TGTGCCAGCTCACCCCCCGGGACAGGGCTCTACAATGAGCAGTTCTTC
CDR3: CASSPPGTGLYNEQFF

size: NA
J: TRBJ1-1
V: TRBV28
D: NA
DNA: TGTGCCAGCAGCCTTACCGGACGGGGTACTGAAGCTTTCTTT
CDR3: CASSLTGRGTEAFF

size: NA
J: TRBJ2-1
V: TRBV6-2/TRBV6-3
D: TRBD2
DNA: TGTGCCAGCAGTTGGGGCGGGGGTCAGAATGAGCAGTTCTTC
CDR3: CASSWGGGQNEQFF

size: NA
J: TRBJ2-2
V: TRBV28
D: TRBD1
DNA: TGTGCCAGCCTACAAGGGGGCCGGACCGGGGAGCTGTTTTTT
CDR3: CASLQGGRTGELFF

size: few
J: TRBJ1-1
V: TRBV9
D: TRBD1
DNA: TGTGCCAGCAGCGTCGGGACAGACACTGAAGCTTTCTTT
CDR3: CASSVGTDTEAFF

size: NA
J: TRBJ1-2
V: TRBV5-1
D: TRBD1
DNA: TGCGCCAGCAGCTTCGTCGAAACAGGGGCTAGTGGCTACACCTTC
CDR3: CASSFVETGASGYTF

size: NA
J: TRBJ2-5
V: TRBV5-5
D: TRBD2
DNA: TGTGCCAGCAGCGCTGGACTAGCGGGGCCCTTAGAGACCCAGTACTTC
CDR3: CASSAGLAGPLETQYF

size: NA
J: TRBJ1-1
V: TRBV5-1
D: NA
DNA: TGCGCCAGCAGCTTGGCCCACGGGAACACTGAAGCTTTCTTT
CDR3: CASSLAHGNTEAFF

size: NA
J: TRBJ1-5
V: TRBV2
D: NA
DNA: TGTGCCAGCAGTGGATCGAGTTCCTATCAGCCCCAGCATTTT
CDR3: CASSGSSSYQPQHF

size: NA
J: TRBJ2-1
V: TRBV10-2
D: NA
DNA: TGCGCCAGCAGTGAGTCGCTGGGCTACTACAATGAGCAGTTCTTC
CDR3: CASSESLGYYNEQFF

size: NA
J: TRBJ2-2
V: TRBV28
D: NA
DNA: TGTGCCAGCAGTTTGAGCACCGGGGAGCTGTTTTTT
CDR3: CASSLSTGELFF

size: NA
J: TRBJ1-1
V: TRBV10-2
D: NA
DNA: TGCGCTTCGGGGAGGGGTGAAGACACTGAAGCTTTCTTT
CDR3: CASGRGEDTEAFF

size: once
J: TRBJ1-5
V: TRBV19
D: TRBD1
DNA: TGTGCCAGTAGTAGCATTGGACAGGCGGATCAGCCCCAGCATTTT
CDR3: CASSSIGQADQPQHF

size: NA
J: TRBJ1-2
V: TRBV27
D: TRBD1
DNA: TGTGCCAGCAGTTATACAGGGGGCAGTTATGGCTACACCTTC
CDR3: CASSYTGGSYGYTF

size: NA
J: TRBJ1-6
V: TRBV18
D: NA
DNA: TGTGCCAGCTCACCTGGCAGGGCAGGTTCACCCCTCCACTTT
CDR3: CASSPGRAGSPLHF

size: few
J: TRBJ1-2
V: TRBV28
D: TRBD1
DNA: TGTGCCAGCACCCCCGGGACAGGGGGCCAGAACACCTTC
CDR3: CASTPGTGGQNTF

size: once
J: TRBJ2-1
V: TRBV5-1
D: TRBD2
DNA: TGCGCCAGCAGCTTGAAACGTCTAGCGGGGATGAATGAGCAGTTCTTC
CDR3: CASSLKRLAGMNEQFF

size: once
J: TRBJ1-4
V: TRBV24-1
D: NA
DNA: TGTGCCCCTAAGGTAGTAGACAGGCAGATTGAAAAACTGTTTTTT
CDR3: CAPKVVDRQIEKLFF

size: few
J: TRBJ1-2
V: TRBV7-9
D: NA
DNA: TGTGCCAGCACCACGGACAGAAACTATGGCTACACCTTC
CDR3: CASTTDRNYGYTF

size: NA
J: TRBJ1-1
V: TRBV6-6
D: TRBD1
DNA: TGTGCCAGCAGTTCATCGACAGGGGGCGGAACTGAAGCTTTCTTT
CDR3: CASSSSTGGGTEAFF

size: NA
J: TRBJ2-7
V: TRBV10-1
D: NA
DNA: TGCGCCAGCAGTGGGGACACAGAGAGCGAGCAGTACTTC
CDR3: CASSGDTESEQYF

size: once
J: TRBJ1-6
V: TRBV6-5
D: NA
DNA: TGTGCCAGCAGTTACTCGAGCAATTCACCCCTCCACTTT
CDR3: CASSYSSNSPLHF

size: once
J: TRBJ1-3
V: TRBV7-2
D: NA
DNA: TGTGCCAGCAGCTTATCAGGCCTCTCTGGAAACACCATATATTTT
CDR3: CASSLSGLSGNTIYF

size: once
J: TRBJ2-6
V: TRBV11-2
D: TRBD2
DNA: TGTGCCAGCAGCCTGACTAGCGGGGGGGCTGGGGCCAACGTCCTGACTTTC
CDR3: CASSLTSGGAGANVLTF

size: NA
J: TRBJ1-2
V: TRBV18
D: NA
DNA: TGTGCCAGCTCACCAGGGATCGGGGAATTGTATGGCTACACCTTC
CDR3: CASSPGIGELYGYTF

size: NA
J: TRBJ1-1
V: TRBV30
D: TRBD1
DNA: TGTGCCTGGAGGAGGGACAGGGTAAGGACTGAAGCTTTCTTT
CDR3: CAWRRDRVRTEAFF

size: NA
J: TRBJ1-6
V: TRBV30
D: NA
DNA: TGTGCCTGGACAGGCGAAAATAATTCACCCCTCCACTTT
CDR3: CAWTGENNSPLHF

size: NA
J: TRBJ2-3
V: TRBV4-1
D: TRBD2
DNA: TGCGCCAGCAGCCAACTAGCGGGGGCCGCCCCAGATACGCAGTATTTT
CDR3: CASSQLAGAAPDTQYF

size: NA
J: TRBJ1-2
V: TRBV19
D: TRBD1
DNA: TGTGCCAGTAGTATCGACAGGGTGTACGGCTACACCTTC
CDR3: CASSIDRVYGYTF

size: NA
J: TRBJ2-3
V: TRBV2
D: NA
DNA: TGTGCCAGCAGTGTTCAAACTAGCCAGAGCACAGATACGCAGTATTTT
CDR3: CASSVQTSQSTDTQYF

size: NA
J: TRBJ1-6
V: TRBV7-8
D: NA
DNA: TGTGCCAGCAGCTTAGTCGGGCCCAGGGATTCACCCCTCCACTTT
CDR3: CASSLVGPRDSPLHF

size: NA
J: TRBJ1-5
V: TRBV4-2
D: NA
DNA: TGTGCCAGCAGCCAAGATGGAGAGCAGCCCCAGCATTTT
CDR3: CASSQDGEQPQHF

size: NA
J: TRBJ1-2
V: TRBV29-1
D: TRBD1
DNA: TGCAGCGTTGCCCCACGCCTTAACAGGGGGCAAGACTACACCTTC
CDR3: CSVAPRLNRGQDYTF

size: few
J: TRBJ1-2
V: TRBV12-3/TRBV12-4
D: TRBD1
DNA: TGTGCCAGCAGTCCAGGGGGCTATGGCTACACCTTC
CDR3: CASSPGGYGYTF

size: NA
J: TRBJ2-2
V: TRBV5-8
D: TRBD1
DNA: TGTGCCAGCAGCCAGCCCCGGGACAGCCTGAACACCGGGGAGCTGTTTTTT
CDR3: CASSQPRDSLNTGELFF

size: NA
J: TRBJ1-4
V: TRBV10-1
D: NA
DNA: TGCGCCAGCAGTGCCGGGTCCGCGGGGGAAAAACTGTTTTTT
CDR3: CASSAGSAGEKLFF

size: NA
J: TRBJ2-6
V: TRBV7-9
D: NA
DNA: TGTGCCAGCAGCTTAGGGGCAGGATTAAGCTCTGGGGCCAACGTCCTGACTTTC
CDR3: CASSLGAGLSSGANVLTF

size: few
J: TRBJ2-7
V: TRBV6-5
D: TRBD1
DNA: TGTGCCAGCCAGAAGGGGGCCTCCTACGAGCAGTACTTC
CDR3: CASQKGASYEQYF

size: NA
J: TRBJ2-2
V: TRBV21-1
D: NA
DNA: TGTGCCAGACCAAATAAACCTAGTCCCGCCGCGGACACCGGGGAGCTGTTTTTT
CDR3: CARPNKPSPAADTGELFF

size: NA
J: TRBJ1-5
V: TRBV18
D: NA
DNA: TGTGCCAGCTCACCAAGGGAGGCCCAAAGGCCCCAGCATTTT
CDR3: CASSPREAQRPQHF

size: NA
J: TRBJ1-2
V: TRBV3-1/TRBV3-2
D: NA
DNA: TGTGCCAGCAGCCAAGACCAGCAGGGGATCTATGGCTACACCTTC
CDR3: CASSQDQQGIYGYTF

size: once
J: TRBJ2-3
V: TRBV2
D: TRBD1
DNA: TGTGCCAGCAGTGACGACAGGGTCAGCGCAGATACGCAGTATTTT
CDR3: CASSDDRVSADTQYF

size: few
J: TRBJ1-4
V: TRBV7-9
D: NA
DNA: TGTGCCAGCAGCTTAGACAGGGCGGGTGAAAAACTGTTTTTT
CDR3: CASSLDRAGEKLFF

size: NA
J: TRBJ1-6
V: TRBV28
D: NA
DNA: TGTGCCAGCAGTCCCCAGGAGGGGGGGGAAGCACCCCTCCACTTT
CDR3: CASSPQEGGEAPLHF